These 28 T cell receptor beta chains originate from one sample sequenced in a study of T cell clonotyping in hematopoietic cell transplantation. Sequencing used immunoSEQ multiplex PCR; TCRdb keeps in-frame clones, though not all of them. The table lists fewer than 4,500 clones, approximately 96% of them singletons. Sequencing used peripheral blood mononuclear cells, obtained 30 days after allogeneic stem cell transplant. The receptors derive from a male patient in his seventies who had an allogeneic stem cell transplant from an unrelated donor, so T cells may come from the graft donor. Some clones in this sample may be carry-over from other donors' samples.

The rearrangement joins TRBV30 to TRBJ2-2; D gene unclear. CDR1 and CDR2 from the germline V gene are GTSNPN and SVGIG (reference sequence). The CDR3 has 13 residues. Trimming took 2 bases from V and 5 from J, leaving 9 bases between them. The CDR3 region is CAWSRLGTGELFF. The CDR3 DNA reads TGTGCCTGGAGTCGTCTAGGGACCGGGGAGCTGTTTTTT.

The chain uses TRBV28 and TRBJ1-5; D not resolved. CDR3 length equals 12 residues. Per germline, CDR1 MDHEN and CDR2 SYDVKM. Trimming stripped 6 bases from V and 5 bases from J, with 8 bases between. As DNA, the CDR3 is TGTGCCAGCAGGTTCGAATATCAGCCCCAGCATTTT. Its protein product is CASRFEYQPQHF.

This sequence joins TRBV28 and TRBJ2-5, with D uncertain. The length of the CDR3 is 13 residues. Trimming pared 3 bases from V and 4 bases from J, leaving 9 bases between. Germline lookup yields CDR1 MDHEN and CDR2 SYDVKM. CDR3 bases: TGTGCCAGCAGTTTCACCGGCCGAGAGACCCAGTACTTC. Its protein product is CASSFTGRETQYF. The full variable domain, completed using reference TRBV28 and TRBJ2-5, is DVKVTQSSRYLVKRTGEKVFLECVQDMDHENMFWYRQDPGLGLRLIYFSYDVKMKEKGDIPEGYSVSREKKERFSLILESASTNQTSMYLCASSFTGRETQYFGPGTRLLVL.

This chain connects TRBV11-2 to TRBJ2-5; 11 positions match TRBD1. This CDR3 is built from 14 residues. J was trimmed by 4 bases and V by 3 bases; bases with no gene match: 1. Germline CDR1 is SGHAT and CDR2 is FQNNGV. The CDR3 DNA reads as TGTGCCAGCAGCTTTGGACAGGGGGCAGAGACCCAGTACTTC. Translating gives CASSFGQGAETQYF.

This chain joins TRBV10-3 and TRBJ1-5; D is perhaps TRBD1 (5 bases). Germline loops: CDR1 ENHRY, CDR2 SYGVKD. The CDR3 is made up of 19 amino acids. V was trimmed by 7 bases and J by 5 bases, leaving 30 bases between them. This CDR3 reads CAITLERGLFYSPDQPQHF. The CDR3 coding sequence is TGTGCCATCACTTTAGAGAGGGGTTTATTCTATTCCCCGGATCAGCCCCAGCATTTT.

The chain recombines TRBV27 with TRBJ1-1, with D possibly being TRBD1 (6 bases). The germline V and J ends were trimmed by 5 bases and 8 bases, with 24 bases remaining between them. Germline CDR1 MNHEY, CDR2 SMNVEV (reference sequence). CDR3 length equals 16 residues. DNA of the CDR3: TGTGCCAGCAGTCCCGAGTTCCCGGGACAACGGAGAGAAGCTTTCTTT. This codes for CASSPEFPGQRREAFF.

The rearrangement links TRBV9 to TRBJ1-1; D might be TRBD1 (5 bases). Trimming took 4 bases from V and 3 from J, leaving 13 bases between them. CDR3 length equals 14 residues. From germline, CDR1 is SGDLS and CDR2 YYNGEE. CDR3 bases: TGTGCCAGCAGCACCCGGGGGGGGGACACTGAAGCTTTCTTT. Amino acid sequence: CASSTRGGDTEAFF.

The table lists this clone with a few counts. The V and J genes are TRBV11-2 and TRBJ2-7; D unresolved. The germline V and J ends were trimmed by 6 bases and 8 bases, with 14 bases remaining between them. Germline assignment: CDR1 SGHAT and CDR2 FQNNGV. The CDR3 extends over 12 amino acids. The CDR3 DNA reads as TGTGCCAGCAGAGAAGATGCAGGCCAGCAGTACTTC. Encoded protein: CASREDAGQQYF.

The count of this clone is one. The chain links TRBV7-2 to TRBJ2-2; TRBD1 matches at 7 bases. With 4 bases clipped from V and 5 bases from J, the junction kept 4 bases outside the gene matches. CDR1 SGHTA and CDR2 FQGNSA come from the germline V gene. There are 14 residues in the CDR3. CDR3 amino acids: CASSSLTGTGELFF. CDR3 nucleotides: TGTGCCAGCAGCTCCTTGACAGGGACCGGGGAGCTGTTTTTT.

The chain recombines TRBV28 with TRBJ2-7; 9 bases map to TRBD2. Germline V CDR1 and CDR2: MDHEN, SYDVKM. The V gene end was trimmed by 5 bases and the J gene end by 3 bases; junction bases not matched to a gene: 8. The CDR3 length is 15 residues. In DNA form, the CDR3 reads TGTGCCAGCAGTCATAGCGGGAGAGGTAGCTACGAGCAGTACTTC. It codes for CASSHSGRGSYEQYF.

The rearrangement links TRBV19 to TRBJ2-7; 7 bases map to TRBD2. Germline-derived CDR1 and CDR2 are LNHDA and SQIVND (reference sequence). The V segment lost 7 bases and the J segment 0 bases; nucleotides outside the gene matches: 12. The CDR3 covers 16 residues. The CDR3 sequence: CASTLPRLAPSYEQYF. In nucleotides, the CDR3 is TGTGCCAGTACCCTGCCCCGACTAGCACCCTCCTACGAGCAGTACTTC.

CDR3 in amino acids: CATHPGLGERRNEQFF. CDR3 sequence (DNA): TGTGCCACCCACCCCGGTTTAGGGGAGAGAAGGAATGAGCAGTTCTTC. V gene TRBV15 combines with J gene TRBJ2-1; D is perhaps TRBD1 or TRBD2 (5 bases each). Germline V CDR1 and CDR2: LNHNV, YYDKDF (reference sequence). The CDR3 extends over 16 amino acids. V shed 8 bases and J shed 7 bases, with 24 bases lying between them. The complete variable domain, with remaining parts taken from reference TRBV15 and TRBJ2-1, reads DAMVIQNPRYQVTQFGKPVTLSCSQTLNHNVMYWYQQKSSQAPKLLFHYYDKDFNNEADTPDNFQSRRPNTSFCFLDIRSPGLGDTAMYLCATHPGLGERRNEQFFGPGTRLTVL.

The chain combines TRBV4-2 with TRBJ1-4, with unresolved D. CDR3 size: 13 residues. Per the germline V gene, CDR1 is LGHNA and CDR2 is YNFKEQ. V was clipped by 0 bases and J by 8 bases, with 7 bases between them. The CDR3 nucleotides read TGTGCCAGCAGCCAAGAATCAGCCGAAAAACTGTTTTTT. Translated: CASSQESAEKLFF.

This clone was picked up a small number of times. Its ends do not fully match the called genes, so a read error is possible. The chain is built from TRBV7-7 and TRBJ1-4; a possible D gene is TRBD1 (5 bases). This CDR3 has 16 residues. CDR1 is SSHAT, CDR2 FNYEAQ, per germline (reference sequence). CDR3 in DNA: TGTGCTAGCAGCTTAGGTGGGGCAGGCACCGGCGAAAAACTGTTTTTT. It encodes CASSLGGAGTGEKLFF.

The V and J genes are TRBV5-4 and TRBJ2-3; a possible D gene is TRBD2 (5 bases). Trimming removed 1 base from V and 5 bases from J, with 11 bases in between. Germline V gives CDR1 SGHNT, CDR2 YYREEE (reference sequence). CDR3 length: 14 residues. In DNA form, the CDR3 reads TGTGCCAGCAGCTTGAAGACGGCGGGAGATACGCAGTATTTT. Residues: CASSLKTAGDTQYF. Using reference TRBV5-4 and TRBJ2-3 for the parts outside the CDR3, the full variable domain is ETGVTQSPTHLIKTRGQQVTLRCSSQSGHNTVSWYQQALGQGPQFIFQYYREEENGRGNFPPRFSGLQFPNYSSELNVNALELDDSALYLCASSLKTAGDTQYFGPGTRLTVL.

The chain has TRBV7-9 and TRBJ1-2; D remains unclear. There are 14 residues in the CDR3. Germline-derived CDR1 and CDR2 are SEHNR and FQNEAQ (reference sequence). Between the trimmed V and J ends, which lost 4 bases and 5 bases, there was a span of 14 bases. This chain's CDR3 is CASSWSEGGYGYTF. The CDR3 DNA follows: TGTGCCAGCAGCTGGTCAGAGGGTGGGTATGGCTACACCTTC.

The chain employs TRBV30 and TRBJ2-7; D is uncertain. The germline CDR1 and CDR2 sequences are GTSNPN and SVGIG (reference sequence). Trimming shortened V by 0 bases and J by 2 bases, and 8 bases separated the two germline ends. This CDR3 region has 13 residues. The CDR3 region has the DNA TGTGCCTGGAGTGTAGAGCTAACCTACGAGCAGTACTTC. It translates to CAWSVELTYEQYF.

DNA for the CDR3: TGTGCCATCAGGGACAGATCGAACACTGAAGCTTTCTTT. Its protein product is CAIRDRSNTEAFF. This chain links TRBV10-3 with TRBJ1-1; possible D gene TRBD1, 6 bases. V was shortened by 6 bases and J by 1 base, with 9 bases between the two germline ends. CDR3 size: 13 residues. Germline V gene data show CDR1 as ENHRY and CDR2 as SYGVKD.

The gene calls are TRBV4-1 and TRBJ1-1; possibly TRBD1 for D (5 bases). Germline loops: CDR1 MGHRA, CDR2 YSYEKL. This CDR3 region has 16 residues. Trimming shortened V by 4 bases and J by 2 bases, and 17 bases separated the two germline ends. CDR3 nucleotides: TGCGCCAGCAGCCCTATCGGACGACAGACTAACACTGAAGCTTTCTTT. Protein: CASSPIGRQTNTEAFF.

This chain uses TRBV7-2 with TRBJ2-6; D is perhaps TRBD1 (5 bases). Germline V gene data show CDR1 as SGHTA and CDR2 as FQGNSA. Trimming left V 1 base short and J 1 base short, with 8 bases between. The CDR3 contains 16 residues. CDR3 region: CASSLVSGSGANVLTF. The CDR3 DNA reads as TGTGCCAGCAGCTTAGTCTCAGGGTCTGGGGCCAACGTCCTGACTTTC.

The chain links TRBV6-5 to TRBJ1-4; 7 bases align to TRBD1. Trimming at V came to 6 bases and at J to 2 bases, leaving 6 bases not matched to a gene. CDR1 and CDR2 (germline): MNHEY, SVGAGI. This CDR3 is 15 amino acids long. CDR3 sequence (DNA): TGTGCCAGCAGCTACAGGGGAGGTACTAATGAAAAACTGTTTTTT. Translated: CASSYRGGTNEKLFF.

This rearrangement joins TRBV6-5 to TRBJ1-1; D remains unclear. The V and J ends lost 6 bases and 4 bases respectively, with 15 bases between them. Germline CDR1 is MNHEY and CDR2 is SVGAGI. The CDR3 has 14 amino acids. The CDR3 DNA reads as TGTGCCAGCAGCCCGTCATGGGAGGGCACTGAAGCTTTCTTT. Amino acids: CASSPSWEGTEAFF.

This clone was seen a single time. The chain recombines TRBV19 with TRBJ2-2; D is unresolved. This CDR3 has 10 residues. V lost 10 bases to trimming and J lost 4 bases, with 4 bases between them. The V gene's germline CDR1 is LNHDA and CDR2 SQIVND (reference sequence). The CDR3 DNA is TGTGCCACCGGCACCGGGGAGCTGTTTTTT. It translates to CATGTGELFF.

This chain links TRBV6-6 with TRBJ2-7; D uncertain. The CDR3 sequence is 12 residues long. Per the germline V gene, CDR1 is MNHNY and CDR2 is SVGAGI (reference sequence). V lost 4 bases, J lost 1 base, and 5 bases lay in between. The CDR3 DNA reads as TGTGCCAGCAGTTTGGAGTCCTACGAGCAGTACTTC. Protein product: CASSLESYEQYF.

The chain uses TRBV27 and TRBJ1-1; D not certain. Germline CDR1 MNHEY, CDR2 SMNVEV (reference sequence). V lost 2 bases, J lost 5 bases, and 3 bases lay in between. This CDR3 has 11 residues. CDR3 DNA sequence: TGTGCCAGCAGTTTAGGGACTGAAGCTTTCTTT. It codes for CASSLGTEAFF.

CDR3 DNA sequence: TGTGCCAGCAGTTTTTCAGGCTATGGCTACACCTTC. Its protein product is CASSFSGYGYTF. The V call is TRBV28, the J call TRBJ1-2, with unresolved D. V shed 3 bases and J shed 4 bases, with 6 bases lying between them. CDR1 and CDR2 (germline): MDHEN, SYDVKM. The length of the CDR3 is 12 residues.

This sequence joins TRBV2 and TRBJ1-3; D is ambiguous. Germline CDR1 and CDR2: SNHLY and FYNNEI. The CDR3 contains 13 residues. Trimming took 3 bases from V and 4 from J, leaving 7 bases between them. CDR3 protein: CASSDFTGNTIYF. The CDR3 region has the DNA TGTGCCAGCAGTGATTTTACGGGAAACACCATATATTTT.

This chain uses TRBV25-1 with TRBJ2-2, with 8 nucleotides matching TRBD1. CDR1 and CDR2 (germline): MGHDK, SYGVNS. The V gene end was trimmed by 2 bases and the J gene end by 5 bases; junction bases not matched to a gene: 7. This CDR3 has 16 residues. For the CDR3, the DNA is TGTGCCAGCAGTGAACATCAGGGGGCGCGGACCGGGGAGCTGTTTTTT. It yields the protein CASSEHQGARTGELFF.